The entry that follows covers one T cell receptor (beta chain) sequence. Its specificity is unknown. Germline CDR1 and CDR2: DFQATT and SNEGSKA (reference sequence). The CDR3 has 15 residues. Unmatched junction bases numbered 8, after V lost 3 bases and J lost 0 bases. Tregs were sorted as CD4+CD25+CD127-/low cells. Study findings and constraints: Tumor memory CD4+ T cell TCR gene usage clustered with blood and lymph node memory CD4+ cells and lymph node naive CD4+ cells. Tumor-infiltrating Treg TCR alpha and beta sequences overlapped most with tumor naive CD4+ T cells, then blood naive.

TCRdb fed the 5' RACE reads into MiXCR, producing one record per CDR3 protein. The table lists about 59,000 distinct CDR3 sequences, around 20% of them singletons, with around 3.2% in the top ten. The receptor's source is a female donor with breast cancer. This chain joins TRBV20-1 and TRBJ2-7, with 7 positions matching TRBD1. Sequencing input: tumor-infiltrating Tregs sorted from the breast tumor. The CDR3 spells CSASPGTVTSYEQYF. The CDR3 DNA is TGCAGTGCTAGTCCCGGGACAGTGACCTCCTACGAGCAGTACTTC.